This TCR beta chain was found in a study of blood T cell repertoires in COVID-19. Study details: The analysed material was cDNA or gDNA that came from T cells, B-cell-depleted T cells, or PBMCs.

Generated by immunoSEQ multiplex PCR, the TCRdb table keeps only in-frame clones and is missing some. This repertoire shows under 250,000 clones, 86% found once; its top ten account for over 9%. Germline V lookup: CDR1 SGHRS, CDR2 YFSETQ. V was pared by 0 bases and J by 2 bases, with 7 bases between. The CDR3 loop spans 14 amino acids. Sequenced sample: peripheral blood. The rearrangement joins TRBV5-1 to TRBJ2-3; D ambiguous. The sequence was obtained from an elderly man with acute or convalescent COVID-19. The CDR3 nucleotides read TGCGCCAGCAGCTTGGACGGGTTCACAGATACGCAGTATTTT. It is translated as CASSLDGFTDTQYF.